This entry is about one T cell receptor beta chain. TCR beta chains were sequenced at survey level with immunoSEQ. Sequencing used immunoSEQ multiplex PCR; TCRdb keeps in-frame clones, though not all of them. Here the sample spans tens of thousands of clones, 93% being singletons. The ends were cut back, 0 bases at V and 2 bases at J, with 13 bases in the middle. The CDR3 length is 16 residues. The germline gives CDR1 MNHEY, CDR2 SVGAGI. The chain joins TRBV6-5 to TRBJ1-2, with a possible D match to TRBD1 (5 bases). Sequenced material: PBMCs. This TCR came from a man between 40 and 49 years old with rheumatoid arthritis. CDR3 sequence: CASSYSIQQENYGYTF. CDR3 sequence (DNA): TGTGCCAGCAGTTACTCGATACAACAGGAGAACTATGGCTACACCTTC.